What follows are 27 T cell receptor beta chains derived from one specimen sequenced in a study of graft-versus-host responses after intestinal transplantation. Their antigens remain unidentified. Libraries were prepared by immunoSEQ multiplex PCR; TCRdb keeps only in-frame clonotypes and omits some of them. The sample holds about 130,000 clones, around 90% seen once. The specimen comprised unstimulated CD4+ T cells sorted from spleen or lymph node cells, sampled before intestinal transplant. These receptors came from a human donor who received an intestinal transplant.

This clone occurred once. The rearrangement links TRBV30 to TRBJ1-1; D gene unclear. CDR1 and CDR2 from the germline V gene are GTSNPN and SVGIG (reference sequence). CDR3 length: 13 amino acids. The germline V and J ends were trimmed by 4 bases and 4 bases, with 13 bases remaining between them. The CDR3 coding sequence is TGTGCCTGGATTGACCCCTGGGGCACTGAAGCTTTCTTT. As protein: CAWIDPWGTEAFF.

This chain links TRBV4-1 with TRBJ1-1; no clear D gene. V lost 3 bases to trimming and J lost 1 base, with 27 bases between them. Germline CDR1 reads MGHRA; CDR2 reads YSYEKL. There are 20 residues in the CDR3. The chain's CDR3 is CASSQPSGEVRHFTNTEAFF. CDR3 nucleotides: TGCGCCAGCAGCCAGCCCAGTGGTGAGGTTCGACACTTCACGAACACTGAAGCTTTCTTT.

The rearrangement uses TRBV9 and TRBJ2-3; D unresolved. V gave up 2 bases and J gave up 3 bases, with 10 bases separating them. The V gene's germline CDR1 is SGDLS and CDR2 YYNGEE. This CDR3 spans 14 amino acids. Here the CDR3 reads CASSVSGFTDTQYF. The CDR3 coding sequence is TGTGCCAGCAGCGTTTCGGGTTTTACAGATACGCAGTATTTT.

The chain combines TRBV7-8 with TRBJ2-7; D may be TRBD1 or TRBD2 (5 bases each). CDR3 length: 15 amino acids. Germline CDR1 SGHVS, CDR2 FQNEAQ. V lost 3 bases to trimming and J lost 9 bases, with 21 bases between them. CDR3 nucleotide sequence: TGTGCCAGCAGCTTTGACCGCCCTGGCCTCGGGGCGCAGTACTTC. Its protein is CASSFDRPGLGAQYF.

This chain uses TRBV7-7 with TRBJ1-4; the match to TRBD1 covers 9 bases. Trimming removed 5 bases from V and 7 bases from J; junction bases left unmatched: 11. Germline V gene data show CDR1 as SSHAT and CDR2 as FNYEAQ (reference sequence). CDR3 length equals 16 residues. The chain's CDR3 is CASSKGLGQGFEKLFF. In DNA form, the CDR3 reads TGTGCCAGCAGCAAGGGACTCGGACAGGGGTTTGAAAAACTGTTTTTT.

The chain is built from TRBV5-1 and TRBJ2-3, with D maybe TRBD1 (6 bases). From germline, CDR1 is SGHRS and CDR2 YFSETQ. The germline V and J ends were trimmed by 6 bases and 2 bases, with 13 bases remaining between them. This CDR3 is 14 amino acids long. This chain's CDR3 is CASKVGQHTDTQYF. In nucleotides, the CDR3 is TGCGCCAGCAAGGTAGGACAGCACACAGATACGCAGTATTTT.

This clone was observed once. In the same sample, other DNA sequences code for this CDR3. V is TRBV7-2 and J is TRBJ1-2; D is unclear. The CDR3 runs to 13 residues. V lost 5 bases and J lost 5, with 12 bases in between. Germline values: CDR1 SGHTA, CDR2 FQGNSA. This CDR3 is CASSLDRVYGYTF. The CDR3 DNA sequence: TGTGCCAGCAGCCTAGACCGGGTTTATGGCTACACCTTC.

The chain employs TRBV27 and TRBJ2-5; D uncertain. The CDR3 loop spans 14 amino acids. Trimming removed 2 bases at V and 4 bases at J, with 11 bases between. The V gene's germline CDR1 is MNHEY and CDR2 SMNVEV (reference sequence). DNA for the CDR3: TGTGCCAGCAGTTTAAGGGTAGGGCGAGAGACCCAGTACTTC. Translated, it gives CASSLRVGRETQYF.

The V and J genes are TRBV7-2 and TRBJ1-5, with 8 bases lining up with TRBD1. With 5 bases clipped from V and 4 bases from J, the junction kept 4 bases outside the gene matches. The CDR3 has 14 residues. In germline, CDR1 is SGHTA, CDR2 FQGNSA. CDR3 residues: CASSQWTGNQPQHF. The CDR3 coding sequence is TGTGCCAGCAGCCAGTGGACAGGGAATCAGCCCCAGCATTTT.

CDR3 amino acids: CASTSPGLAGGPWNEQFF. In DNA, the CDR3 is TGTGCCAGCACCTCACCGGGACTAGCGGGGGGGCCGTGGAATGAGCAGTTCTTC. The chain joins TRBV11-2 to TRBJ2-1, with 16 bases lining up with TRBD2. Germline CDR1 and CDR2: SGHAT and FQNNGV. V lost 7 bases and J lost 7; bases outside the gene matches: 13. CDR3 size: 18 residues.

This chain links TRBV28 with TRBJ1-6; D is perhaps TRBD1 (5 bases). Germline CDR1 and CDR2: MDHEN and SYDVKM. The CDR3 consists of 13 residues. Trimming left V 8 bases short and J 10 bases short, with 15 bases between. The CDR3 DNA is TGTGCCAGCGGGGGTGGGGGAGGATCACCCCTCCACTTT. Protein product: CASGGGGGSPLHF.

The rearrangement uses TRBV5-8 and TRBJ1-1; D ambiguous. The CDR3 is 14 residues long. In germline, CDR1 is SGHTS, CDR2 YDEGEE. V gave up 2 bases and J gave up 3 bases, with 11 bases separating them. In nucleotides, the CDR3 is TGTGCCAGCAGCTTATATGGGCTGGACACTGAAGCTTTCTTT. Translating gives CASSLYGLDTEAFF.

The chain is built from TRBV5-1 and TRBJ2-1; 7 positions match TRBD1. This CDR3 is built from 15 residues. CDR1 is SGHRS and CDR2 is YFSETQ in the germline V gene. With V trimmed by 0 bases and J by 5 bases, 5 bases remained unmatched. CDR3 protein: CASSLGQGKHNEQFF. As DNA, the CDR3 is TGCGCCAGCAGCTTGGGACAGGGTAAACACAATGAGCAGTTCTTC.

This chain joins TRBV6-1 and TRBJ2-1; 7 bases align to TRBD1. The length of the CDR3 is 13 residues. Looked up from germline, CDR1 is MNHNS and CDR2 is SASEGT. V lost 4 bases, J lost 7 bases, and 4 bases stayed unmatched. The CDR3 DNA sequence: TGTGCCAGCAGTGCCAGGGGGTGGAATGAGCAGTTCTTC. This sequence encodes CASSARGWNEQFF.

The chain has TRBV7-3 and TRBJ2-1, with 10 positions matching TRBD2. The J segment lost 4 bases and the V segment lost 8 bases, leaving 8 bases of the junction unmatched. Germline assignment: CDR1 SGHTA and CDR2 FQGTGA. The CDR3 contains 15 residues. The CDR3 nucleotides read TGTGCCAGCGCCTATACTAGCGGGGTTTACAATGAGCAGTTCTTC. Its translation is CASAYTSGVYNEQFF.

This clone appeared once. The chain employs TRBV7-6 and TRBJ2-1; a weak D match, TRBD2 (5 bases). This CDR3 region has 16 residues. CDR1 is SGHVS, CDR2 FNYEAQ, per germline. The V end lost 7 bases, the J end lost 4 bases, and 20 bases lay between the germline ends. CDR3 sequence (DNA): TGTGCCAGCACCGATAACAGCGGCGGTCTTTACAATGAGCAGTTCTTC. Translating it yields CASTDNSGGLYNEQFF.

The chain uses TRBV30 and TRBJ2-7; D is ambiguous. Trimming removed 0 bases from V and 5 bases from J, with 17 bases in between. From germline, CDR1 is GTSNPN and CDR2 SVGIG (reference sequence). The CDR3 extends over 15 amino acids. The CDR3 sequence: CAWSVNRLAIHEQYF. The CDR3 DNA is TGTGCCTGGAGTGTGAACAGACTCGCGATCCACGAGCAGTACTTC.

The V gene is TRBV6-5, the J gene TRBJ2-1, with D possibly matching TRBD2 (6 bases). Germline CDR1 reads MNHEY; CDR2 reads SVGAGI. The CDR3 contains 14 residues. V was cut by 6 bases and J by 1 base, with 10 bases left in between. The CDR3 reads CASSPRGSYNEQFF. The CDR3 DNA follows: TGTGCCAGCAGCCCACGGGGGTCCTACAATGAGCAGTTCTTC.

This clone is a singleton in its sample. The chain couples TRBV11-3 to TRBJ1-6, with 7 bases aligning to TRBD1. Germline-derived CDR1 and CDR2 are SGHNT and YENEEA. V dropped 4 bases and J dropped 8; count of bases not matched to a gene: 8. CDR3 length: 15 residues. CDR3 nucleotides: TGTGCCAGCAGCTCAGGCGAGACAGGGTATTCACCCCTCCACTTT. It specifies CASSSGETGYSPLHF.

This chain uses TRBV5-4 with TRBJ2-7; D perhaps matches TRBD1 (8 bases). Germline lookup yields CDR1 SGHNT and CDR2 YYREEE (reference sequence). V was cut by 4 bases and J by 3 bases, with 26 bases left in between. The CDR3 runs to 18 residues. The CDR3 DNA is TGTGCCAGCAGCCCTCCCCGGGGGGCCGGGACAGGCAGCTACGAGCAGTACTTC. Its protein product is CASSPPRGAGTGSYEQYF.

The rearrangement joins TRBV7-8 to TRBJ1-2; D is ambiguous. This CDR3 region has 14 residues. Trimming removed 1 base at V and 5 bases at J, with 11 bases between. Germline CDR1 is SGHVS and CDR2 is FQNEAQ. CDR3 amino acids: CASSLEGTSYGYTF. The CDR3 region has the DNA TGTGCCAGCAGCTTAGAGGGCACCAGTTATGGCTACACCTTC.

The genes are TRBV29-1 and TRBJ2-3, with a possible D match to TRBD2 (7 bases). Trimming removed 6 bases at V and 1 base at J, with 26 bases between. The length of the CDR3 is 18 residues. CDR1 and CDR2 from the germline V gene are SQVTM and ANQGSEA. CDR3 sequence: CSVSRGAGFTGGTDTQYF. In nucleotides, the CDR3 is TGCAGCGTATCCAGGGGAGCGGGATTCACTGGTGGCACAGATACGCAGTATTTT.

This clone occurred once. The chain has TRBV5-1 and TRBJ2-1, with 8 bases fitting TRBD2. The germline V gene encodes CDR1 SGHRS and CDR2 YFSETQ. The V segment lost 1 base and the J segment 6 bases; nucleotides outside the gene matches: 6. This CDR3 is 15 amino acids long. CDR3 DNA: TGCGCCAGCAGCTTGTCGGTTAGCGGGGTCAATGAGCAGTTCTTC. It translates to CASSLSVSGVNEQFF.

V usage is TRBV6-5 and J usage is TRBJ1-5, with TRBD1 as a possible D gene (5 bases). The germline gives CDR1 MNHEY, CDR2 SVGAGI. V was clipped by 0 bases and J by 4 bases, with 13 bases between them. The CDR3 loop spans 16 amino acids. The CDR3 DNA sequence: TGTGCCAGCAGTTACTCGATGAGAGGGGTTAATCAGCCCCAGCATTTT. Translated: CASSYSMRGVNQPQHF.

This clone has only one observation. This rearrangement joins TRBV6-5 to TRBJ2-7, with TRBD2 identical over 7 bases. Trimming removed 6 bases from V and 6 bases from J; junction bases left unmatched: 11. The CDR3 spans 14 residues. CDR1 and CDR2 from the germline V gene are MNHEY and SVGAGI. DNA for the CDR3: TGTGCCAGCAGCCCTATGTGGGGGGGTACCGAGCAGTACTTC. The encoded protein is CASSPMWGGTEQYF.

The CDR3 loop is CASSLDHSEQYF. The CDR3 DNA reads TGCGCCAGCAGCTTGGACCATAGCGAGCAGTACTTC. The chain joins TRBV5-1 to TRBJ2-7, with D unresolved. The CDR3 loop spans 12 amino acids. Trimming cost V 0 bases and J 6 bases, with 7 bases left between them. Germline CDR1 SGHRS, CDR2 YFSETQ.

The chain uses TRBV27 and TRBJ2-5; 9 bases line up with TRBD2. Germline assignment: CDR1 MNHEY and CDR2 SMNVEV (reference sequence). J lost 3 bases, V lost 2 bases, and 16 bases had no gene match. This CDR3 region has 19 residues. The CDR3 region has the DNA TGTGCCAGCAGTTTAAGGAGGGTTAGCGGGGGACGCCAGGAAGAGACCCAGTACTTC. It codes for CASSLRRVSGGRQEETQYF.